This T cell receptor (beta chain) was documented in a study of radiation and T cells in renal cell carcinoma. The CDR3 sequence is 13 residues long. CDR1 is SGHNT, CDR2 YYREEE, per germline (reference sequence). V lost 1 base to trimming and J lost 5 bases, with 8 bases between them. Time point noted: blood 4 weeks post-SBRT, at nephrectomy. Documented treatment: 15 Gy SBRT to primary tumor, nephrectomy 4 weeks later. Nephrectomy followed 15 Gy stereotactic body radiation by 4 weeks. Study-level findings and limits: Pretreatment tumor biopsies were lacking, so baseline clonotypes are unknown. From baseline, blood top tumor clonotypes peaked at 2 weeks post-radiation.

As to this clone: Its antigen is unidentified.

Assay: immunoSEQ multiplex PCR; the TCRdb copy retains only in-frame clones and omits some. The sample lists approximately 92,000 clones, around four fifths occurring once. Specimen: blood, collected from a patient whose treatment included radiotherapy and nephrectomy. This sequence was found in a man between 50 and 59 years old with renal cell carcinoma. This sequence joins TRBV5-4 and TRBJ2-3; D not certain. The CDR3 DNA reads TGTGCCAGCAGCTTGTACGGGTTAGATACGCAGTATTTT. Its protein is CASSLYGLDTQYF. The whole variable domain, remainder taken from reference TRBV5-4 and TRBJ2-3, is ETGVTQSPTHLIKTRGQQVTLRCSSQSGHNTVSWYQQALGQGPQFIFQYYREEENGRGNFPPRFSGLQFPNYSSELNVNALELDDSALYLCASSLYGLDTQYFGPGTRLTVL.